These 12 T cell receptor beta chains came from one sample sequenced in a study of cytomegalovirus exposure and HLA in healthy donors. PCR used 60 Vbeta primers and 13 Jbeta primers. The method was immunoSEQ multiplex PCR; TCRdb's version includes in-frame clones alone and lacks a portion of them. The table has some 150,000 clones, approximately 80% seen once. Sequenced: PBMCs. The receptors were gathered from a woman in her forties or fifties in good health and CMV-seronegative.

The chain joins TRBV7-9 to TRBJ2-7, with unresolved D. This CDR3 contains 13 residues. The V end lost 3 bases, the J end lost 1 base, and 7 bases lay between the germline ends. Germline assignment: CDR1 SEHNR and CDR2 FQNEAQ (reference sequence). CDR3 sequence (DNA): TGTGCCAGCAGCTTGAGTAATTCCTACGAGCAGTACTTC. Its protein product is CASSLSNSYEQYF.

CDR3 sequence (DNA): TGTGCCAGCAGCATCCAGGGTTGGGAAGGCACCGGGGAGCTGTTTTTT. Encoded protein: CASSIQGWEGTGELFF. The V gene is TRBV25-1, the J gene TRBJ2-2; perhaps TRBD1 as D (5 bases). V lost 6 bases to trimming and J lost 4 bases, with 18 bases between them. The CDR3 runs to 16 residues. CDR1 and CDR2 from the germline V gene are MGHDK and SYGVNS. The entire variable domain, with the rest obtained from reference TRBV25-1 and TRBJ2-2, is as follows: EADIYQTPRYLVIGTGKKITLECSQTMGHDKMYWYQQDPGMELHLIHYSYGVNSTEKGDLSSESTVSRIRTEHFPLTLESARPSHTSQYLCASSIQGWEGTGELFFGEGSRLTVL.

CDR3 residues: CASSEITGYGYTF. The CDR3 DNA reads TGTGCCAGCAGTGAAATAACAGGCTATGGCTACACCTTC. The chain joins TRBV6-5 to TRBJ1-2; D might be TRBD1 (5 bases). From germline, CDR1 is MNHEY and CDR2 SVGAGI. Deletions cut 5 bases from V and 4 bases from J, with 11 bases between. This CDR3 has 13 amino acids.

The V and J genes are TRBV19 and TRBJ2-2; tentative D call: TRBD2 (7 bases). Germline CDR1 and CDR2: LNHDA and SQIVND (reference sequence). Trimming pared 5 bases from V and 2 bases from J, leaving 15 bases between. The CDR3 consists of 16 residues. CDR3 DNA: TGTGCCAGTAGTCCCGGTGGGGGGGCTAACACCGGGGAGCTGTTTTTT. Residues: CASSPGGGANTGELFF.

This rearrangement joins TRBV2 to TRBJ2-7; tentative D call: TRBD2 (5 bases). From germline, CDR1 is SNHLY and CDR2 FYNNEI. Trimming stripped 4 bases from V and 0 bases from J, with 16 bases between. The CDR3 is 16 residues long. DNA for the CDR3: TGTGCCAGCAGTGGGGCGGGTTTTCTAAGCTCCTACGAGCAGTACTTC. Encoded protein: CASSGAGFLSSYEQYF.

This chain joins TRBV7-2 and TRBJ1-1; perhaps TRBD1 as D (5 bases). There are 15 residues in the CDR3. The V end lost 6 bases, the J end lost 4 bases, and 18 bases lay between the germline ends. CDR1 and CDR2 from the germline V gene are SGHTA and FQGNSA. The CDR3 protein is CASSTHGGASTEAFF. For the CDR3, the DNA is TGTGCCAGCAGTACCCATGGAGGGGCGTCCACTGAAGCTTTCTTT.

With respect to this clone: At one end, the junction sequence differs from germline, possibly due to a read error. In nucleotides, the CDR3 is TGTGCCACCAGCTCAGGCGCCCGACTAGCGGGGGAAGAGATCCAGTACTTC. Translated: CATSSGARLAGEEIQYF. The gene calls are TRBV15 and TRBJ2-5; 12 bases map to TRBD2. Looked up from germline, CDR1 is LNHNV and CDR2 is YYDKDF (reference sequence). This CDR3 region has 17 residues.

The chain carries TRBV7-9 and TRBJ1-2, with D tentatively TRBD1 (6 bases). Germline loops: CDR1 SEHNR, CDR2 FQNEAQ (reference sequence). This CDR3 is 16 amino acids long. V was clipped by 5 bases and J by 4 bases, with 20 bases between them. CDR3 coding DNA: TGTGCCAGCAGCCCAGTGCGGGGGGCCTCTTCCTATGGCTACACCTTC. Translating it yields CASSPVRGASSYGYTF.

V usage is TRBV2 and J usage is TRBJ2-3; the match to TRBD2 covers 13 bases. This CDR3 has 19 residues. In germline, CDR1 is SNHLY, CDR2 FYNNEI. V lost 6 bases and J lost 0; bases outside the gene matches: 12. The CDR3 here is CASSASGTSGAPSTDTQYF. The CDR3 coding sequence is TGTGCCAGCAGCGCATCTGGGACTAGCGGGGCTCCTAGCACAGATACGCAGTATTTT.

This clone appeared a few times. This chain links TRBV18 with TRBJ2-1; 8 nucleotides match TRBD2. This CDR3 is built from 16 residues. CDR1 is KGHSH, CDR2 LQKENI, per germline. The ends lost 3 bases at V and 1 base at J; junction bases unmatched: 5. The CDR3 DNA is TGTGCCAGCTCACCGCCTAGCGGGCCTTCCTACAATGAGCAGTTCTTC. It encodes CASSPPSGPSYNEQFF.

This sequence joins TRBV5-6 and TRBJ2-4; 9 nucleotides match TRBD1. In germline, CDR1 is SGHDT, CDR2 YYEEEE. The ends lost 3 bases at V and 8 bases at J; junction bases unmatched: 6. CDR3 length: 14 amino acids. Here the CDR3 DNA reads TGTGCCAGCAGCTCGGGACAGGGTAAAGACATTCAGTACTTC. This translates into CASSSGQGKDIQYF.

The genes are TRBV10-3 and TRBJ2-1, with D maybe TRBD2 (6 bases). With 6 bases removed from V and 8 bases from J, the gap between germline ends came to 23 bases. Germline CDR1 ENHRY, CDR2 SYGVKD. CDR3 size: 16 residues. The CDR3 DNA sequence: TGTGCCATCAGCGCGGGAAATAGCGGAACACTGGATGAGCAGTTCTTC. Translating it yields CAISAGNSGTLDEQFF.